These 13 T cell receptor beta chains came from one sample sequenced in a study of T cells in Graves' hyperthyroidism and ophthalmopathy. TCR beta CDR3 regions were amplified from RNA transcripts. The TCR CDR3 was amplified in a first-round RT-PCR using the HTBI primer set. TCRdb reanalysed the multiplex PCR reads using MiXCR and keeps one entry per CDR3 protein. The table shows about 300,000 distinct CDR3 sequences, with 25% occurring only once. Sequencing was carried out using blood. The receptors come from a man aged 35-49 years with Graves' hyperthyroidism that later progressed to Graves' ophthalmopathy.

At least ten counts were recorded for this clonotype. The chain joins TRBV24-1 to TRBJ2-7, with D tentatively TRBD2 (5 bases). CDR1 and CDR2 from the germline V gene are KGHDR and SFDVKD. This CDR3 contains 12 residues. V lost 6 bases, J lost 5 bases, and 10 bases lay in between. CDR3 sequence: CATSLHGDEQYF. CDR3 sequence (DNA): TGTGCCACCAGTCTACACGGGGACGAGCAGTACTTC.

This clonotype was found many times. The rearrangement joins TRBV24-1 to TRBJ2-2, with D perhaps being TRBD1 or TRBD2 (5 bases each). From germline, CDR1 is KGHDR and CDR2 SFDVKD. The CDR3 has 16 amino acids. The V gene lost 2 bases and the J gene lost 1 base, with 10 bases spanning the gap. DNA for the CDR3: TGTGCCACCAGTGATTCAGGGACGGGGAACACCGGGGAGCTGTTTTTT. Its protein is CATSDSGTGNTGELFF.

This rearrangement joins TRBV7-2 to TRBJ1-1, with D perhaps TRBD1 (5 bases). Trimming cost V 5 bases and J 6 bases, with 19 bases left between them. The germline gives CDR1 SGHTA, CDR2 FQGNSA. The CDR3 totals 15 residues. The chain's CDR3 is CASSRGWARAPEAFF. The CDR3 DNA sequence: TGTGCCAGCAGCCGAGGTTGGGCCAGGGCCCCTGAAGCTTTCTTT.

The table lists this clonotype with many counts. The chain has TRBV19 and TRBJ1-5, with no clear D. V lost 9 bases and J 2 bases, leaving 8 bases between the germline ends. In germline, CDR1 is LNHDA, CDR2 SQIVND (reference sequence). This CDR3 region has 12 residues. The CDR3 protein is CARELRNQPQHF. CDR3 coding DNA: TGTGCCAGAGAGCTCCGCAATCAGCCCCAGCATTTT.

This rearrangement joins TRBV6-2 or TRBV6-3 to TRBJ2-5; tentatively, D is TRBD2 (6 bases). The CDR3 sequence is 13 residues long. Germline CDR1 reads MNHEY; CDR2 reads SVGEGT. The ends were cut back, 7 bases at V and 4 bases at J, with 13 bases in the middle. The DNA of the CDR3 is TGTGCCAGCACCCCGGGGGACCTAGAGACCCAGTACTTC. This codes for CASTPGDLETQYF.

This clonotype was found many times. CDR3 in DNA: TGTGCCAGCACCTCCGGCTATGGCTACACCTTC. Protein: CASTSGYGYTF. This chain links TRBV6-2 or TRBV6-3 with TRBJ1-2; D ambiguous. CDR1 is MNHEY and CDR2 is SVGEGT in the germline V gene. Trimming left V 7 bases short and J 4 bases short, with 7 bases between. CDR3 length equals 11 residues.

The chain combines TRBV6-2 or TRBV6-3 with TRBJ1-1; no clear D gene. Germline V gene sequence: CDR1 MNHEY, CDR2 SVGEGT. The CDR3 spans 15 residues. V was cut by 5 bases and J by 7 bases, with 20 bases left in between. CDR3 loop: CASSDPGRLGGEAFF. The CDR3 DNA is TGTGCCAGCAGTGACCCTGGACGACTCGGTGGTGAAGCTTTCTTT.

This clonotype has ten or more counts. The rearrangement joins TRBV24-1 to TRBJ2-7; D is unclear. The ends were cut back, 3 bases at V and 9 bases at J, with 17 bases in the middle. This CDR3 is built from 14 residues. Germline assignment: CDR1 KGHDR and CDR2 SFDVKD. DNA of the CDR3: TGTGCCACCAGTGATGGAGTACAAACTACGACGCAGTACTTC. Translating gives CATSDGVQTTTQYF.

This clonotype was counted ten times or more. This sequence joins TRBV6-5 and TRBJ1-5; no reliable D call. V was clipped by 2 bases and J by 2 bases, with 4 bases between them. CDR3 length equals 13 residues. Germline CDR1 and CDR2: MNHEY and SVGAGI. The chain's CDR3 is CASSYRGNQPQHF. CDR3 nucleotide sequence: TGTGCCAGCAGTTACCGGGGCAATCAGCCCCAGCATTTT.

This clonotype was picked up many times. Here the CDR3 reads CASSIDGRYGYTF. The CDR3 nucleotides are TGTGCCAGTAGTATTGACGGAAGATATGGCTACACCTTC. The rearrangement uses TRBV19 and TRBJ1-2; D is undetermined. The CDR3 totals 13 residues. Trimming removed 3 bases from V and 5 bases from J, with 10 bases in between. CDR1 and CDR2 from the germline V gene are LNHDA and SQIVND (reference sequence).

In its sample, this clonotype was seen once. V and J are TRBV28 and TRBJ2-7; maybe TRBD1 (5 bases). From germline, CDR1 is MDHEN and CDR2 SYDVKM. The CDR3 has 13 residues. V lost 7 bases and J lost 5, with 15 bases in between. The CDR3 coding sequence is TGTGCCAGCAAAACCCCAGGGTTCCACGAGCAGTACTTC. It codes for CASKTPGFHEQYF.

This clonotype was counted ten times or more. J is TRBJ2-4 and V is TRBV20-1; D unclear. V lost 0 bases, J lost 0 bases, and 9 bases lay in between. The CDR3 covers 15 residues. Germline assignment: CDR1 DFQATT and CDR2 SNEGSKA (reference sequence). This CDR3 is CSARDHGLAKNIQYF. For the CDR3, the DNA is TGCAGTGCTAGAGATCATGGGTTAGCCAAAAACATTCAGTACTTC.

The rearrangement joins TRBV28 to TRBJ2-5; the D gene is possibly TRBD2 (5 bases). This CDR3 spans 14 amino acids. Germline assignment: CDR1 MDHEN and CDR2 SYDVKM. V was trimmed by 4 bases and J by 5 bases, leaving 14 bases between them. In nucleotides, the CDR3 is TGTGCCAGCAGTTCCCTCACTAGATTGGAGACCCAGTACTTC. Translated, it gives CASSSLTRLETQYF. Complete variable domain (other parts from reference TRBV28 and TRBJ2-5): DVKVTQSSRYLVKRTGEKVFLECVQDMDHENMFWYRQDPGLGLRLIYFSYDVKMKEKGDIPEGYSVSREKKERFSLILESASTNQTSMYLCASSSLTRLETQYFGPGTRLLVL.